The rows below give T cell receptor beta chains drawn from one sample of a study of cytomegalovirus exposure and HLA in healthy donors. Measured with immunoSEQ multiplex PCR; TCRdb has only the in-frame clones, and not every one. In the table there are about 98,000 clones, roughly 82% of which are singletons. The sequenced sample consisted of PBMCs. The receptors were gathered from a human donor in good health. CDR3s include the opening cysteine and the closing phenylalanine or tryptophan. A D gene is named only where the DNA matches it firmly. The size field is filled for only some rows; it gives once, few, many or a size class.

j_gene,d_gene,abundance,v_gene,CDR3aa,CDR3nt
TRBJ1-4,NA,few,TRBV7-9,CASSLAGGTNEKLFF,TGTGCCAGCAGCTTAGCGGGGGGAACTAATGAAAAACTGTTTTTT
TRBJ2-4,NA,NA,TRBV30,CAWSVQGKNIQYF,TGTGCCTGGAGTGTCCAGGGGAAAAACATTCAGTACTTC
TRBJ1-5,NA,NA,TRBV19,CASSPGPRQPQHF,TGTGCCAGTAGTCCTGGTCCACGGCAGCCCCAGCATTTT
TRBJ2-5,TRBD1,once,TRBV5-1,CASTEYPGQGVWEQYF,TGCGCCAGCACCGAATACCCGGGACAGGGTGTTTGGGAGCAGTACTTC
TRBJ2-7,TRBD2,NA,TRBV30,CAWSGGSASGHRYEQYF,TGTGCCTGGAGTGGAGGGTCGGCTAGCGGGCACCGATACGAGCAGTACTTC
TRBJ1-1,NA,few,TRBV6-5,CASSPRGNTEAFF,TGTGCCAGCAGCCCCAGGGGGAACACTGAAGCTTTCTTT
TRBJ2-2,TRBD1,NA,TRBV5-1,CASSRPGQGSFGELFF,TGCGCCAGCAGCCGACCGGGACAGGGGAGTTTCGGGGAGCTGTTTTTT
TRBJ2-7,NA,NA,TRBV11-2,CASSLVSRVQYF,TGTGCCAGCAGCTTAGTTTCCAGGGTGCAGTACTTC
TRBJ1-2,TRBD1,NA,TRBV19,CATATGLVYGYTF,TGTGCCACAGCGACAGGGTTGGTCTATGGCTACACCTTC
TRBJ1-2,NA,NA,TRBV15,CATSRDQTGLAGYTF,TGTGCCACCAGCAGAGATCAAACAGGGCTTGCCGGCTACACCTTC
TRBJ2-1,TRBD2,NA,TRBV4-1,CASSYPGTSGAEQFF,TGCGCCAGCAGCTATCCCGGGACTAGCGGGGCGGAGCAGTTCTTC
TRBJ1-3,NA,NA,TRBV5-1,CASSLTGTNSGNTIYF,TGCGCCAGCAGCTTGACAGGGACAAATTCTGGAAACACCATATATTTT
TRBJ2-7,NA,NA,TRBV11-2,CASSLDPRTNYEQYF,TGTGCCAGCAGCTTAGATCCGAGGACAAACTACGAGCAGTACTTC
TRBJ2-1,NA,NA,TRBV2,CASSEMRAGGYNEQFF,TGTGCCAGCAGTGAAATGAGGGCGGGCGGATACAATGAGCAGTTCTTC
TRBJ2-3,NA,NA,TRBV5-4,CASSLTGLDTQYF,TGTGCCAGCAGCTTGACAGGTTTGGATACGCAGTATTTT
TRBJ2-7,NA,NA,TRBV7-8,CASSLEGPGGYEQYF,TGTGCCAGCAGCTTAGAGGGGCCCGGAGGGTACGAGCAGTACTTC
TRBJ2-7,TRBD2,NA,TRBV5-6,CASSFAGGYEQYF,TGTGCCAGCAGCTTCGCGGGAGGTTACGAGCAGTACTTC
TRBJ2-7,NA,NA,TRBV15,CATSRATATTFYEQYF,TGTGCCACCAGCAGAGCGACAGCAACCACCTTCTACGAGCAGTACTTC
TRBJ1-1,NA,NA,TRBV25-1,CASSEPGLNTEAFF,TGTGCCAGCAGTGAGCCAGGGCTGAACACTGAAGCTTTCTTT
TRBJ1-2,NA,few,TRBV12-2,CASRLTGTGGVRGYTF,TGTGCAAGTCGCCTAACCGGGACAGGGGGTGTAAGGGGCTACACCTTC
TRBJ1-1,NA,few,TRBV4-3,CASSQVRNTEAFF,TGCGCCAGCAGCCAAGTCCGGAACACTGAAGCTTTCTTT
TRBJ1-5,NA,NA,TRBV27,CASSGVLGGRDQPQHF,TGTGCCAGCAGTGGGGTGCTGGGGGGGCGAGATCAGCCCCAGCATTTT
TRBJ2-7,NA,NA,TRBV15,CATSSTTGPLVEQYF,TGTGCCACCAGCAGCACGACAGGCCCACTTGTCGAGCAGTACTTC
TRBJ2-2,TRBD2,NA,TRBV6-5,CASSPSGGTGELFF,TGTGCCAGCAGTCCCTCGGGGGGTACCGGGGAGCTGTTTTTT
TRBJ2-3,TRBD2,NA,TRBV6-5,CASSFRRGKAADTQYF,TGTGCCAGCAGTTTCCGGCGGGGGAAAGCGGCAGATACGCAGTATTTT
TRBJ2-3,TRBD2,once,TRBV6-6,CASTLAGGLADTQYF,TGTGCCAGCACCCTAGCGGGGGGGCTGGCAGATACGCAGTATTTT
TRBJ2-1,NA,NA,TRBV21-1,CASKGQVTNEQFF,TGTGCCAGCAAGGGGCAGGTAACAAATGAGCAGTTCTTC
TRBJ2-5,TRBD2,NA,TRBV5-1,CASMSSGGYQETQYF,TGCGCCAGCATGTCTAGCGGGGGGTACCAGGAGACCCAGTACTTC
TRBJ1-1,NA,many,TRBV18,CASSRAQMNTEAFF,TGTGCCAGCTCACGAGCGCAGATGAACACTGAAGCTTTCTTT
TRBJ2-2,TRBD1,NA,TRBV19,CASSKSGQGSYGELFF,TGTGCCAGTAGTAAATCGGGACAGGGGTCATACGGGGAGCTGTTTTTT
TRBJ2-2,TRBD2,NA,TRBV10-3,CAITGGLVVTGELFF,TGTGCCATCACAGGAGGACTAGTCGTAACCGGGGAGCTGTTTTTT
TRBJ2-7,TRBD2,NA,TRBV5-1,CASSQGLAVEQYF,TGCGCCAGCAGCCAGGGACTAGCGGTCGAGCAGTACTTC
TRBJ2-7,NA,NA,TRBV7-9,CASSLPGGGGIDEQYF,TGTGCCAGCAGCTTACCGGGGGGTGGGGGCATCGACGAGCAGTACTTC
TRBJ2-1,NA,NA,TRBV30,CAWRTDGRAGNEQFF,TGTGCCTGGAGAACGGACGGTAGGGCGGGGAATGAGCAGTTCTTC
TRBJ2-7,NA,NA,TRBV10-3,CAIRQVGVSGEQYF,TGTGCCATCAGACAAGTCGGGGTTTCGGGCGAGCAGTACTTC
TRBJ1-1,TRBD1,NA,TRBV7-9,CASSQRQGSNTEAFF,TGTGCCAGCAGCCAACGACAGGGGTCCAACACTGAAGCTTTCTTT
TRBJ2-7,TRBD1,NA,TRBV5-1,CASSPGTGIRRYDF,TGCGCCAGCAGCCCCGGGACAGGTATACGACGATATGACTTC
TRBJ2-1,NA,NA,TRBV4-3,CASSQDWGSGKLSYNEQFF,TGCGCCAGCAGCCAAGATTGGGGTAGCGGCAAACTTTCCTACAATGAGCAGTTCTTC
TRBJ1-1,NA,NA,TRBV6-1,CASQFTGLNTEAFF,TGTGCCAGTCAGTTTACAGGCCTGAACACTGAAGCTTTCTTT
TRBJ2-3,TRBD2,NA,TRBV7-9,CASSQNSGRVSFSDTQYF,TGTGCCAGCAGCCAAAACAGCGGGAGGGTTTCATTTTCAGATACGCAGTATTTT
TRBJ1-2,NA,NA,TRBV10-1,CASSESVDKEFYGYTF,TGCGCCAGCAGTGAATCGGTTGACAAGGAATTCTATGGCTACACCTTC
TRBJ2-3,NA,NA,TRBV11-3,CASSLGATTDTQYF,TGTGCCAGCAGCTTAGGGGCTACCACAGATACGCAGTATTTT